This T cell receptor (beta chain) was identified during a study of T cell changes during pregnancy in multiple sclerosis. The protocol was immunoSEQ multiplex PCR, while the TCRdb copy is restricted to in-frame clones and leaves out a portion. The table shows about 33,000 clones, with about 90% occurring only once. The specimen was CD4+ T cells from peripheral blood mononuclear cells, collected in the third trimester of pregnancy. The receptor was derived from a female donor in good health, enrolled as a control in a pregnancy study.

CDR3 DNA sequence: TGTGCCAGCACCGGAGAAGTGGAGGAGACCCAGTACTTC. Translating gives CASTGEVEETQYF. The chain joins TRBV2 to TRBJ2-5; D gene uncertain. Germline loops: CDR1 SNHLY, CDR2 FYNNEI. The CDR3 has 13 amino acids. V shed 7 bases and J shed 5 bases, with 14 bases lying between them.